Listed here are 28 T cell receptor beta chains from one sample, sequenced in a study of blood T cells in healthy people across ages. PCR was performed a second time for roughly 7 to 11 cycles using a sample-barcoded 5' primer and a J-beta primer mix. A single record per CDR3 protein comes from TCRdb applying MiXCR to the 5' RACE reads. The sample has 1.5 million to 2 million distinct CDR3 sequences, approximately 32% seen once. Sequencing was performed on blood. These receptors were collected from a woman aged 25 to 39 in good health.

V usage is TRBV3-1 and J usage is TRBJ2-5; a possible D gene is TRBD1 (5 bases). V lost 0 bases and J 5 bases, leaving 13 bases between the germline ends. The CDR3 loop spans 15 amino acids. In germline, CDR1 is LGHDT, CDR2 YNNKEL (reference sequence). Written as DNA, the CDR3 is TGTGCCAGCAGCCAAGAAGGGCTTCAGGGCGAGACCCAGTACTTC. Its protein product is CASSQEGLQGETQYF.

A note on this clonotype: One end of the junction varies from germline; a read error may be responsible. This CDR3 is CAGSLQGGSNEKLFF. CDR3 nucleotides: TGCGCCGGCAGCCTCCAAGGGGGCAGTAATGAAAAACTGTTTTTT. The chain carries TRBV4-1 and TRBJ1-4; 7 positions match TRBD1. The germline V gene encodes CDR1 MGHRA and CDR2 YSYEKL. This CDR3 has 15 residues.

In this sample, this clonotype turned up many times. The gene calls are TRBV12-3 or TRBV12-4 and TRBJ2-5; unclear D gene. With 8 bases removed from V and 5 bases from J, the gap between germline ends came to 9 bases. CDR3 size: 11 residues. The CDR3 sequence is CASQQTETQYF. DNA for the CDR3: TGTGCCAGCCAGCAGACGGAGACCCAGTACTTC.

The chain couples TRBV3-1 to TRBJ2-5, with a tentative D call TRBD1 (6 bases). Germline V gene lookup returns CDR1 LGHDT and CDR2 YNNKEL (reference sequence). Trimming pared 0 bases from V and 1 base from J, leaving 9 bases between. The CDR3 length is 15 residues. CDR3 loop: CASSQDRGTQETQYF. CDR3 bases: TGTGCCAGCAGCCAAGATAGGGGGACCCAAGAGACCCAGTACTTC.

V usage is TRBV7-2 and J usage is TRBJ2-7; 12 nucleotides match TRBD1. This CDR3 contains 16 residues. CDR1 is SGHTA and CDR2 is FQGNSA in the germline V gene. V lost 2 bases, J lost 4 bases, and 6 bases stayed unmatched. CDR3 coding DNA: TGTGCCAGCAGCTTATATCCGGGACAGGGGGCTTACGAGCAGTACTTC. It specifies CASSLYPGQGAYEQYF.

This CDR3 is CAESGGRSADTQYF. DNA for the CDR3: TGTGCGGAGTCGGGGGGGCGTAGCGCAGATACGCAGTATTTT. The V call is TRBV7-2, the J call TRBJ2-3; TRBD2 aligns across 8 bases. The CDR3 length is 14 residues. Per the germline V gene, CDR1 is SGHTA and CDR2 is FQGNSA.

This sequence joins TRBV6-6 and TRBJ2-7; 8 bases align to TRBD2. The CDR3 totals 13 residues. Germline V gene sequence: CDR1 MNHNY, CDR2 SVGAGI (reference sequence). J lost 2 bases, V lost 6 bases, and 3 bases had no gene match. The CDR3 here is CASSHGRAYEQYF. For the CDR3, the DNA is TGTGCCAGCAGCCACGGGAGGGCCTACGAGCAGTACTTC.

The CDR3 is CASSQVEGVRSSYEQYF. The CDR3 coding sequence is TGTGCCAGCAGCCAAGTGGAAGGGGTACGGTCCTCCTACGAGCAGTACTTC. V gene TRBV14 combines with J gene TRBJ2-7, with a tentative D call TRBD1 (5 bases). CDR3 length: 17 residues. Looked up from germline, CDR1 is SGHDN and CDR2 is FVKESK. V was cut by 1 base and J by 0 bases, with 16 bases left in between.

The chain combines TRBV5-6 with TRBJ1-5; weak D call: TRBD1 (5 bases). The CDR3 spans 16 residues. The V end was cut by 4 bases, the J end by 7 bases, with 21 bases between. Germline V gene lookup returns CDR1 SGHDT and CDR2 YYEEEE. The CDR3 here is CASSLGGARRMQPQHF. The CDR3 coding sequence is TGTGCCAGCAGCCTGGGAGGGGCCCGACGGATGCAGCCCCAGCATTTT.

The V call is TRBV30, the J call TRBJ2-6, with D uncertain. CDR1 and CDR2 from the germline V gene are GTSNPN and SVGIG (reference sequence). The V end was cut by 4 bases, the J end by 4 bases, with 11 bases between. The CDR3 is 14 residues long. The CDR3: CAWMVSSGANVLTF. CDR3 coding DNA: TGTGCCTGGATGGTCAGCTCGGGGGCCAACGTCCTGACTTTC.

This clonotype was found a few times. This chain connects TRBV15 to TRBJ1-1, with D hard to call. Per germline, CDR1 LNHNV and CDR2 YYDKDF (reference sequence). The CDR3 loop spans 13 amino acids. V lost 0 bases and J 7 bases, leaving 9 bases between the germline ends. CDR3 bases: TGTGCCACCAGCAGAGATAAGGGTTTTGAAGCTTTCTTT. Protein product: CATSRDKGFEAFF.

The rearrangement joins TRBV20-1 to TRBJ2-7; 13 nucleotides agree with TRBD2. With V trimmed by 3 bases and J by 4 bases, 6 bases remained unmatched. Germline-derived CDR1 and CDR2 are DFQATT and SNEGSKA (reference sequence). The CDR3 is 15 amino acids. CDR3 DNA sequence: TGCAGTGCTAGCGACGGGACTAGCGGGATGTACGAGCAGTACTTC. Translation: CSASDGTSGMYEQYF.

The rearrangement joins TRBV5-1 to TRBJ1-2; a weak D match, TRBD1 (5 bases). The V and J ends lost 0 bases and 7 bases respectively, with 10 bases between them. This CDR3 has 13 residues. The germline V gene has CDR1 SGHRS and CDR2 YFSETQ. The DNA of the CDR3 is TGCGCCAGCAGCTTGGGCCCGCAGGGTGGCTACACCTTC. As protein: CASSLGPQGGYTF.

The chain employs TRBV7-2 and TRBJ2-7; 10 bases align to TRBD2. The CDR3 is 16 amino acids. Germline V CDR1 and CDR2: SGHTA, FQGNSA. Trimming removed 1 base from V and 6 bases from J; junction bases left unmatched: 9. CDR3 sequence reads: CASSLDPASGRTEQYF. As DNA, the CDR3 is TGTGCCAGCAGCTTAGACCCGGCTAGCGGGAGAACCGAGCAGTACTTC.

This clonotype has a handful of counts. V gene TRBV20-1 combines with J gene TRBJ2-6; no firm D call. The CDR3 has 15 amino acids. V dropped 0 bases and J dropped 0 bases, with 6 bases sitting between them. Germline loops: CDR1 DFQATT, CDR2 SNEGSKA (reference sequence). In DNA, the CDR3 is TGCAGTGCTAGAGAGGACCGCTCTGGGGCCAACGTCCTGACTTTC. It yields the protein CSAREDRSGANVLTF.

A few counts support this clonotype. This sequence joins TRBV6-5 and TRBJ2-6; the match to TRBD1 covers 10 bases. After removal of 6 bases from V and 4 bases from J, the junction contained 3 bases not matched to a gene. The CDR3 length is 15 residues. Germline V gene lookup returns CDR1 MNHEY and CDR2 SVGAGI. This CDR3 is CASSDRGLGANVLTF. The CDR3 nucleotides read TGTGCCAGCAGCGACAGGGGGCTGGGGGCCAACGTCCTGACTTTC.

A word on this clonotype: Possible read error: a much larger clone is one base away. The chain combines TRBV20-1 with TRBJ2-7; 8 bases line up with TRBD2. J lost 3 bases, V lost 6 bases, and 7 bases had no gene match. Looked up from germline, CDR1 is DFQATT and CDR2 is SNEGSKA (reference sequence). The CDR3 length is 13 residues. CDR3: CSAKPGLGYEQYF. Written as DNA, the CDR3 is TGCAGTGCAAAACCGGGACTAGGCTACGAGCAGTACTTC.

The rearrangement uses TRBV20-1 and TRBJ1-1, with a weak D call TRBD1 (5 bases). From germline, CDR1 is DFQATT and CDR2 SNEGSKA (reference sequence). V was shortened by 5 bases and J by 5 bases, with 12 bases between the two germline ends. The CDR3 is made up of 12 amino acids. CDR3 in amino acids: CSAGAFGTEAFF. In nucleotides, the CDR3 is TGCAGTGCTGGGGCTTTTGGGACTGAAGCTTTCTTT.

The chain has TRBV6-5 and TRBJ2-3; 9 nucleotides line up with TRBD2. This CDR3 contains 17 residues. Germline V CDR1 and CDR2: MNHEY, SVGAGI. With V trimmed by 0 bases and J by 2 bases, 6 bases remained unmatched. The CDR3 DNA sequence: TGTGCCAGCAGTTACTCAGGAGCGGGGGGAGACACAGATACGCAGTATTTT. Translation gives CASSYSGAGGDTDTQYF.

The sample holds many counts of this clonotype. This chain joins TRBV2 and TRBJ2-7; TRBD2 aligns across 13 bases. Germline assignment: CDR1 SNHLY and CDR2 FYNNEI. The CDR3 runs to 20 residues. The V and J ends lost 4 bases and 4 bases, in that order; junction bases with no gene match: 19. The CDR3 DNA is TGTGCCAGCAGTGGCGTGGAACCGGGACTAGCGGGATTAGGCGCGTACGAGCAGTACTTC. Amino acids: CASSGVEPGLAGLGAYEQYF.

The chain joins TRBV20-1 to TRBJ1-5, with D uncertain. Trimming took off 0 bases at V and 7 bases at J, with 13 bases between the two ends. The germline CDR1 and CDR2 sequences are DFQATT and SNEGSKA (reference sequence). The CDR3 has 14 amino acids. The CDR3 DNA sequence: TGCAGTGCTAGAGATTATGGAGGAAACCAGCCCCAGCATTTT. It is translated as CSARDYGGNQPQHF.

This clonotype was detected a few times. The junction shows a germline mismatch at one end, possibly a read error. V and J are TRBV9 and TRBJ2-1, with D perhaps matching TRBD2 (6 bases). This CDR3 region has 13 residues. Per the germline V gene, CDR1 is SGDLS and CDR2 is YYNGEE. CDR3 coding DNA: TGTACCAGCAGCGTATCAGTAGGGAGGGAGCAGTTCTTC. Translating it yields CTSSVSVGREQFF.

The chain has TRBV4-1 and TRBJ1-5, with TRBD1 matching 7 bases. Germline V gene data show CDR1 as MGHRA and CDR2 as YSYEKL. V shed 2 bases and J 1 base; nucleotides not matched to a gene: 5. This CDR3 is 16 amino acids long. The chain's CDR3 is CASSQQYRGSNQPQHF. CDR3 DNA sequence: TGCGCCAGCAGCCAACAATACAGGGGAAGCAATCAGCCCCAGCATTTT.

There are a few counts of this clonotype. This chain joins TRBV7-8 and TRBJ1-2, with D maybe TRBD1 (5 bases). Trimming pared 2 bases from V and 9 bases from J, leaving 16 bases between. CDR1 is SGHVS and CDR2 is FQNEAQ in the germline V gene. The CDR3 spans 14 residues. As DNA, the CDR3 is TGTGCCAGCAGCTTAAGTAAATCAGGGAGTAGCTACACCTTC. It encodes CASSLSKSGSSYTF.

The chain employs TRBV6-2 or TRBV6-3 and TRBJ2-5; D may be TRBD2 (7 bases). The DNA end is more similar to TRBJ2-7, so the J call may be wrong. The CDR3 contains 14 residues. Germline-derived CDR1 and CDR2 are MNHEY and SVGEGT. The CDR3 is CASRKGGVSYEQYF. CDR3 coding DNA: TGTGCCAGCAGAAAAGGGGGGGTTTCCTACGAGCAGTACTTC.

The rearrangement uses TRBV20-1 and TRBJ2-3, with 10 bases identical to TRBD2. V was clipped by 5 bases and J by 0 bases; unmatched bases: 8. Germline loops: CDR1 DFQATT, CDR2 SNEGSKA (reference sequence). The CDR3 is made up of 16 amino acids. The CDR3 reads CSAPWTSGISTDTQYF. Here the CDR3 DNA reads TGCAGTGCTCCGTGGACTAGCGGAATTAGCACAGATACGCAGTATTTT.

This clonotype was picked up a small number of times. The rearrangement uses TRBV7-2 and TRBJ2-1; 9 bases align to TRBD1. The CDR3 has 15 amino acids. Looked up from germline, CDR1 is SGHTA and CDR2 is FQGNSA. Losses at the gene ends were 5 bases for V and 14 bases for J; bases not matched to a gene: 16. In nucleotides, the CDR3 is TGTGCCAGCAGCCGATTGAGGACAGGGGAATCGGGAAAGTTCTTC. Protein product: CASSRLRTGESGKFF.

The chain couples TRBV5-1 to TRBJ2-3; D not resolved. CDR1 and CDR2 from the germline V gene are SGHRS and YFSETQ. The V gene lost 1 base and the J gene lost 0 bases, with 9 bases spanning the gap. This CDR3 comprises 15 residues. The CDR3 sequence is CASSLRAPSTDTQYF. In DNA form, the CDR3 reads TGCGCCAGCAGCTTGCGGGCCCCTAGCACAGATACGCAGTATTTT.